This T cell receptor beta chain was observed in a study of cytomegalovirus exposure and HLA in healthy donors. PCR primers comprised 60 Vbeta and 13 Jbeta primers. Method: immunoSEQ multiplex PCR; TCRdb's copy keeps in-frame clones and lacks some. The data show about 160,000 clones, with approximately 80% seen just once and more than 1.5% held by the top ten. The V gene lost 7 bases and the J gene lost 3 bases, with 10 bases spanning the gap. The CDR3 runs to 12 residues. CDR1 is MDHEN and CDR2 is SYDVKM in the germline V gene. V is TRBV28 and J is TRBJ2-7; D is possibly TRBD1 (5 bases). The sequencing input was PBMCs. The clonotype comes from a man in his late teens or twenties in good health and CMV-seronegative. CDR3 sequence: CASMTENYEQYF. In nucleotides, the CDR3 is TGTGCCAGCATGACAGAGAACTACGAGCAGTACTTC.